The T cell receptor beta chain described here comes from a study of blood T cells in healthy people across ages. This clonotype appeared a few times. Primers used in a second PCR of roughly 6 to 11 cycles were a sample-barcoded 5' primer and a J-beta primer mix. Researchers report that a template-switch adaptor with 12 random nucleotides tagged each cDNA molecule. Sequencing of every sample gave 2.5 million or more CDR3-containing paired-end reads. TCRdb processed the 5' RACE reads anew with MiXCR; each CDR3 protein has one entry. This sample has fewer than 1,000,000 distinct CDR3 sequences, with about 46% found just once. The CDR3 is 13 residues long. V lost 7 bases and J lost 8; bases outside the gene matches: 10. Germline V lookup: CDR1 MDHEN, CDR2 SYDVKM. Donors were systemically healthy Caucasian individuals from Russia aged about 6 to 95 years. Total RNA extracted from each sample amounted to at least 6 micrograms.

The sequenced material came from blood. This clonotype originated in a man aged 80 or over in good health. V and J are TRBV28 and TRBJ1-2; 7 nucleotides align to TRBD1. CDR3 in DNA: TGTGCCAGCAACGTTAAAGACAGGGCCGGCTACACCTTC. Translated, it gives CASNVKDRAGYTF.